These T cell receptor beta chains were read from a single sample in a study of T-cell reconstitution after alpha-beta-depleted transplantation in children. MiXCR, run by TCRdb on the PCR reads, gives a single entry per CDR3 protein. The repertoire consists of about 500,000 distinct CDR3 sequences, with approximately 32% occurring once and the leading ten covering 2% to 3%. This specimen consisted of PBMCs from the stem cell graft donor, obtained from the stem cell graft. Receptors originate from a human donor who donated a stem cell graft to a child with aplastic anemia. CDR3s include the opening cysteine and the closing phenylalanine or tryptophan. D genes are given only for firm matches. Clone size is given for some rows only: seen once, a few or many times, or a class if the clone is expanded.

J	length	size	D	V	DNA	CDR3
TRBJ2-5	17	.	TRBD2	TRBV20-1	TGCTGTGCTAGAGGAACTAGCGGGAGGGTGATGCAAGAGACCCAGTACTTC	CCARGTSGRVMQETQYF
TRBJ1-1	12	.	TRBD1	TRBV20-1	TGCAGTGCTAATACAGGGGACACTGAAGCTTTCTTT	CSANTGDTEAFF
TRBJ2-1	15	few	.	TRBV7-2	TGTGCCAGCAGCCCCTGGGTTTCCGGGTACAATGAGCAGTTCTTC	CASSPWVSGYNEQFF
TRBJ1-2	13	.	.	TRBV10-3	TGTGCCATCAGTGACCAAGCGAACTATGGCTACACCTTC	CAISDQANYGYTF
TRBJ2-7	14	.	.	TRBV20-1	TGCAGTGCTAGAAGGGGGGAACCTCCCTACGAGCAGTACTTC	CSARRGEPPYEQYF
TRBJ2-4	13	.	.	TRBV4-3	TGCGCCAGCAGCCAAGTTGAGGGGGACATTCAGTACTTC	CASSQVEGDIQYF
TRBJ1-1	15	.	.	TRBV12-3/TRBV12-4	TGTGCCAGCAGTTTACGGGCCAGCATGAACACTGAAGCTTTCTTT	CASSLRASMNTEAFF
TRBJ1-4	12	few	.	TRBV7-8	TGTGCCAGCAGCTTATTCAATGAAAAACTGTTTTTT	CASSLFNEKLFF
TRBJ2-7	15	few	.	TRBV20-1	TGCAGTGCTAGAGACGATCCAGTCGTAGGTGACGAGCAGTACTTC	CSARDDPVVGDEQYF
TRBJ1-1	16	few	TRBD1	TRBV19	TGTGCCAGTAGTCCGGGGACAGATCCCTTCCGGCCTGAAGCTTTCTTT	CASSPGTDPFRPEAFF
TRBJ2-5	13	.	.	TRBV6-1	TGTGCCAGCAGGGGGGACATCCAAGAGACCCAGTACTTC	CASRGDIQETQYF
TRBJ1-1	13	few	TRBD1	TRBV29-1	TGCAGCGTACACAGGGGATTGAGCACTGAAGCTTTCTTT	CSVHRGLSTEAFF
TRBJ1-2	11	.	.	TRBV30	TGTGCCTGGCAGGAGAACTATGGCTACACCTTC	CAWQENYGYTF
TRBJ1-1	14	.	TRBD1	TRBV27	TGTGCCAGCAGTTTAGACAGGGTGGCCACTGAAGCTTTCTTT	CASSLDRVATEAFF
TRBJ2-1	16	few	.	TRBV6-4	TGTGCCAGCAGTGACTTTTGGCAGGGCGCCTACAATGAGCAGTTCTTC	CASSDFWQGAYNEQFF
TRBJ2-4	15	.	.	TRBV12-3/TRBV12-4	TGTGCCAGCAGTTTAAGCTCCGAAGGAGGGGACATTCAGTACTTC	CASSLSSEGGDIQYF
TRBJ2-7	16	.	TRBD1	TRBV5-1	TGCGCCAGCAGCTTGGTCGGGACAGGGGGTGGGTACGAGCAGTACTTC	CASSLVGTGGGYEQYF
TRBJ1-5	13	many	.	TRBV7-2	TGTGCCAGCAGCTTAGGGGTTAATCAGCCCCAGCATTTT	CASSLGVNQPQHF
TRBJ2-7	13	.	TRBD1	TRBV14	TGTGCCAGCAGCCGGGGACAGGGGACCAAGCAGTACTTC	CASSRGQGTKQYF
TRBJ2-7	14	few	.	TRBV20-1	TGCAGTGCTGATACAGTACGCAACTCCTACGAGCAGTACTTC	CSADTVRNSYEQYF
TRBJ2-3	12	once	.	TRBV27	TGTGCCAGCAGTTCCCTATCTTATACGCAGTATTTT	CASSSLSYTQYF
TRBJ2-3	12	.	.	TRBV12-3/TRBV12-4	TGTGCCAGCAGAACCAGTGGAGATACGCAGTATTTT	CASRTSGDTQYF
TRBJ2-3	15	.	TRBD2	TRBV12-3/TRBV12-4	TGTGCCAGCAGTACTAGCGGAGGAAGCACAGATACGCAGTATTTT	CASSTSGGSTDTQYF